Below are 7 T cell receptor beta chains sequenced from a single sample in a study of cytomegalovirus exposure and HLA in healthy donors. In the PCR, 60 Vbeta and 13 Jbeta primers were used. Clones were sequenced by immunoSEQ multiplex PCR, and TCRdb holds only the in-frame ones, with some missing. Of 150,000 or so clones listed, about three quarters are singletons. Source material: PBMCs. The origin of the receptors is a male donor in good health and CMV-seronegative.

With respect to this clone: One end of the junction does not line up with germline, which may come from a read error. The chain recombines TRBV7-9 with TRBJ1-2; 7 bases line up with TRBD1. Germline values: CDR1 SEHNR, CDR2 FQNEAQ (reference sequence). CDR3 length equals 14 residues. The CDR3 spells CSSSLAVGQAGYTF. Here the CDR3 DNA reads TGTTCCAGCAGCTTAGCGGTCGGACAGGCTGGCTACACCTTC.

V and J are TRBV4-1 and TRBJ2-5, with D maybe TRBD2 (5 bases). V was cut by 1 base and J by 11 bases, with 8 bases left in between. This CDR3 is 11 amino acids long. Germline V CDR1 and CDR2: MGHRA, YSYEKL. CDR3 nucleotide sequence: TGCGCCAGCAGCCAAGGGTGGGAGCAGTACTTC. This sequence encodes CASSQGWEQYF.

This chain links TRBV9 with TRBJ2-1, with D unresolved. The V end lost 0 bases, the J end lost 0 bases, and 10 bases lay between the germline ends. The CDR3 totals 16 residues. Germline V gene data show CDR1 as SGDLS and CDR2 as YYNGEE. CDR3 protein: CASSVAPLSSYNEQFF. CDR3 DNA sequence: TGTGCCAGCAGCGTAGCACCCCTGAGCTCCTACAATGAGCAGTTCTTC.

This chain connects TRBV25-1 to TRBJ2-7; perhaps TRBD1 as D (6 bases). Germline loops: CDR1 MGHDK, CDR2 SYGVNS. V lost 3 bases and J 5 bases, leaving 11 bases between the germline ends. CDR3 size: 13 residues. The CDR3 loop is CASSEVQGHEQYF. The CDR3 nucleotides read TGTGCCAGCAGTGAGGTACAGGGCCACGAGCAGTACTTC.

This clone was picked up one time. J is TRBJ1-5 and V is TRBV5-8; 10 bases line up with TRBD1. Unmatched junction bases numbered 12, after V lost 5 bases and J lost 7 bases. The CDR3 contains 16 residues. Per the germline V gene, CDR1 is SGHTS and CDR2 is YDEGEE. CDR3 protein: CASSFVYGTGEQPQHF. In DNA, the CDR3 is TGTGCCAGCAGTTTCGTATACGGGACAGGGGAACAGCCCCAGCATTTT.

The chain is built from TRBV25-1 and TRBJ1-6; D may be TRBD1 (6 bases). Germline V gene data show CDR1 as MGHDK and CDR2 as SYGVNS. This CDR3 is built from 15 residues. Between the trimmed V and J ends, which lost 3 bases and 7 bases, there was a span of 13 bases. CDR3 nucleotides: TGTGCCAGCAGTGACCAACCTACAGGGAATTCACCCCTCCACTTT. Its translation is CASSDQPTGNSPLHF.

This sequence joins TRBV7-8 and TRBJ2-7; 7 positions match TRBD2. Losses at the gene ends were 1 base for V and 3 bases for J; bases not matched to a gene: 18. The CDR3 runs to 19 residues. Per the germline V gene, CDR1 is SGHVS and CDR2 is FQNEAQ. CDR3 loop: CASSLDTTSFQWDYYEQYF. The CDR3, as DNA: TGTGCCAGCAGCTTAGATACGACTAGCTTTCAATGGGATTACTACGAGCAGTACTTC. Based on the CDR3 plus reference TRBV7-8 and TRBJ2-7, the full variable domain is GAGVSQSPRYKVAKRGQDVALRCDPISGHVSLFWYQQALGQGPEFLTYFQNEAQLDKSGLPSDRFFAERPEGSVSTLKIQRTQQEDSAVYLCASSLDTTSFQWDYYEQYFGPGTRLTVT.